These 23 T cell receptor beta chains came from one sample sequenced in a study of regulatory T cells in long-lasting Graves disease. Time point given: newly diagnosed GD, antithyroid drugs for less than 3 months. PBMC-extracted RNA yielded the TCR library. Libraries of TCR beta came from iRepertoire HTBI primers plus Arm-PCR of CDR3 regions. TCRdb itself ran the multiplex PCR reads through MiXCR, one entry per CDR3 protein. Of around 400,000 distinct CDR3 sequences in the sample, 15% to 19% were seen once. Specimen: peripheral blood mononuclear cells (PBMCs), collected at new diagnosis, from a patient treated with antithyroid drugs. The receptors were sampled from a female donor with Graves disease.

This chain's CDR3 is CSAQGASVTEAFF. CDR3 nucleotides: TGCAGTGCGCAGGGGGCTAGTGTCACTGAAGCTTTCTTT. V and J are TRBV20-1 and TRBJ1-1; 8 nucleotides line up with TRBD1. Germline V lookup: CDR1 DFQATT, CDR2 SNEGSKA (reference sequence). Germline trimming cut 6 bases from V and 4 bases from J; bases unmatched to any gene: 7. CDR3 length: 13 residues.

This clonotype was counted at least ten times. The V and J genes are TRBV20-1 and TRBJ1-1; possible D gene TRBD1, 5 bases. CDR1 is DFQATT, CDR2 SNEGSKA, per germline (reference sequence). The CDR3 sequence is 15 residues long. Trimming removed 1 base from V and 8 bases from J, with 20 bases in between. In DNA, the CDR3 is TGCAGTGCTAGAGTTGACACAGGCGTAGGAGACGAAGCTTTCTTT. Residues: CSARVDTGVGDEAFF.

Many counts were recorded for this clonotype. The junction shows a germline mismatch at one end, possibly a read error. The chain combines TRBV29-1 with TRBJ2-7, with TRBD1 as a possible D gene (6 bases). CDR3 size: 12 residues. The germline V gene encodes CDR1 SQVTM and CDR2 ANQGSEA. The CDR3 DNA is TGCAGCGTCGAAGACAGGAGCTACGAGCAGTACTTC. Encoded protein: CSVEDRSYEQYF.

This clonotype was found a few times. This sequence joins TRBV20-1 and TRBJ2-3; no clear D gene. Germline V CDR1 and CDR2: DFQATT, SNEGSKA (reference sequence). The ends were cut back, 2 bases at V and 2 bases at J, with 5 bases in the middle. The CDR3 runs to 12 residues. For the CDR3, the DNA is TGCAGTGCTAGACCCGACACAGATACGCAGTATTTT. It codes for CSARPDTDTQYF.

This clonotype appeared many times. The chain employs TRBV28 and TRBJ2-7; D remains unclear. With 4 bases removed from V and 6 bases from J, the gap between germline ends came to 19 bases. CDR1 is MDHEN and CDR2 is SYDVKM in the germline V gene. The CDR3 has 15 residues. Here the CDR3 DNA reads TGTGCCAGCAGTTCCCAGATAGCTCCAATGGGCGAGCAGTACTTC. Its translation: CASSSQIAPMGEQYF.

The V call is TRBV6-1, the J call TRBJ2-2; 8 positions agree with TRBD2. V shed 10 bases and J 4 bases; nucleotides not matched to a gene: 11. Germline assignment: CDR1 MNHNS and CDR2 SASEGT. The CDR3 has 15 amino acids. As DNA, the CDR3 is TGTGCCACCAAAACCCCGGGACTAGTCACCGGGGAGCTGTTTTTT. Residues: CATKTPGLVTGELFF.

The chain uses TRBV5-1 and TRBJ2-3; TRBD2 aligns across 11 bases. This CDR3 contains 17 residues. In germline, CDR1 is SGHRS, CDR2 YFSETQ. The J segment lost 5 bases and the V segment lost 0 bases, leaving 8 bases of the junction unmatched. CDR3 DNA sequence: TGCGCCAGCAGCTTGGGGGACCTACTAGCGGGAGAAGATACGCAGTATTTT. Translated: CASSLGDLLAGEDTQYF.

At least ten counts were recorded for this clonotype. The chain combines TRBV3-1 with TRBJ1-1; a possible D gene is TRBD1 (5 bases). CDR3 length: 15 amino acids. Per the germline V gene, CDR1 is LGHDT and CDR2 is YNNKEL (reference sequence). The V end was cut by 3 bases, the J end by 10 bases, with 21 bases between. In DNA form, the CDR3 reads TGTGCCAGCAGCCAGTCTTGGAGGGACTCCTTCGGAGCTTTCTTT. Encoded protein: CASSQSWRDSFGAFF.

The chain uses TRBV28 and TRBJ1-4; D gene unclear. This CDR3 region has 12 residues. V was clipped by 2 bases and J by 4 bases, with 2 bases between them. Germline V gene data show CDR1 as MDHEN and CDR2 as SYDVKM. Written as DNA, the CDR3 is TGTGCCAGCAGTTTAATTAATGAAAAACTGTTTTTT. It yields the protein CASSLINEKLFF.

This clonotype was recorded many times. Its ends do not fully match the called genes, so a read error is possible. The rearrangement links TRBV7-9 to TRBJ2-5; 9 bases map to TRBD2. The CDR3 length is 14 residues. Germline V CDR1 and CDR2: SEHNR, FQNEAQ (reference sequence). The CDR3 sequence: CASSLAGTRETQYF. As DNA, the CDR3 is TGTGCCAGCAGCCTAGCGGGGACCAGAGAGACCCAGTACTTC.

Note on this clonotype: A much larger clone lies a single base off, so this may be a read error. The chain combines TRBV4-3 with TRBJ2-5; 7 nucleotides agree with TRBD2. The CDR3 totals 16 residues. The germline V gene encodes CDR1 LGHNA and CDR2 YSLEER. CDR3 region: CASIQKGGAGQETQYF. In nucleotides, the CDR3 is TGCGCCAGCATCCAAAAGGGAGGAGCGGGGCAAGAGACCCAGTACTTC.

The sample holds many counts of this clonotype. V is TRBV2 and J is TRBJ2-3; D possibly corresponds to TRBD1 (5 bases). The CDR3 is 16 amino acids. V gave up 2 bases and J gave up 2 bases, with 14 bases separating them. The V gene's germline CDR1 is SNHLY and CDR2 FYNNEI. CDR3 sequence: CASSESGRKHTDTQYF. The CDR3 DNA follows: TGTGCCAGCAGTGAATCAGGGCGGAAACACACAGATACGCAGTATTTT.

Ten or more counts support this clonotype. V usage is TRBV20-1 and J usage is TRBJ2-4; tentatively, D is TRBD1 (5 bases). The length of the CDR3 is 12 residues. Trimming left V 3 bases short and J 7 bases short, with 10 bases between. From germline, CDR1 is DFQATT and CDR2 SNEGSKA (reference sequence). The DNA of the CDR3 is TGCAGTGCTAGTAGGGGCTGGAACATTCAGTACTTC. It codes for CSASRGWNIQYF.

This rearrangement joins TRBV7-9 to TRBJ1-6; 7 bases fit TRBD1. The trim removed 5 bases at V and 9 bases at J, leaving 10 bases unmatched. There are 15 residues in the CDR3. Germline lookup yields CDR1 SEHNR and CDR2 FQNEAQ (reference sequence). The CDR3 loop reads CASSLTGTEASPLHF. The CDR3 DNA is TGTGCCAGCAGCCTGACCGGGACAGAGGCTTCACCCCTCCACTTT.

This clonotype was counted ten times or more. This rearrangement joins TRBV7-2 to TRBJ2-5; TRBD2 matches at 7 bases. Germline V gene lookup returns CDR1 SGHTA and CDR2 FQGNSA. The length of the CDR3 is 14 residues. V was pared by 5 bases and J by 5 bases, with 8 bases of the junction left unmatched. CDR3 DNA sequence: TGTGCCAGCAGCCCCCTCGGGGGGAGGGAGACCCAGTACTTC. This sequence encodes CASSPLGGRETQYF.

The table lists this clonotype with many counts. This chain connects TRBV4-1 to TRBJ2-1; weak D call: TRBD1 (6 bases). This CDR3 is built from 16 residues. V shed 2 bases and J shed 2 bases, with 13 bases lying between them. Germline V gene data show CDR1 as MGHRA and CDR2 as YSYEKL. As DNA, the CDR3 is TGCGCCAGCAGCCAACTTAGGGCAGGGGCCTACAATGAGCAGTTCTTC. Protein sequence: CASSQLRAGAYNEQFF.

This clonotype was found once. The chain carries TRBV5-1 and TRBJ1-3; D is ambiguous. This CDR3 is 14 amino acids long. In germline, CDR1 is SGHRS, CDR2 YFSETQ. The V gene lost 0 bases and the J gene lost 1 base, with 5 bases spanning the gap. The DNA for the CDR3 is TGCGCCAGCAGCTTGGCTCAGTCTGGAAACACCATATATTTT. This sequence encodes CASSLAQSGNTIYF.

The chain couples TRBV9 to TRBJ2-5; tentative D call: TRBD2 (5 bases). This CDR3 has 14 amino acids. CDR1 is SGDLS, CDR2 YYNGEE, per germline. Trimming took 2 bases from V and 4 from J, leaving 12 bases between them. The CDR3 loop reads CASSVGVAPETQYF. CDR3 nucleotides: TGTGCCAGCAGCGTGGGAGTAGCTCCAGAGACCCAGTACTTC.

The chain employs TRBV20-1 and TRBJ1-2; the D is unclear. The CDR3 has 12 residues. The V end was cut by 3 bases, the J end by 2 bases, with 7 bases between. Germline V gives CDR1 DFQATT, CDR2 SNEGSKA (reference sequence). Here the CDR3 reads CSARVENYGYTF. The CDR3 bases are TGCAGTGCTAGGGTTGAGAACTATGGCTACACCTTC.

In DNA form, the CDR3 reads TGTGCCAGCAGTTTGTTGTACAAGGTCGCCGGGGAGCTGTTTTTT. Its translation is CASSLLYKVAGELFF. J is TRBJ2-2 and V is TRBV27; the D is unclear. V lost 3 bases and J lost 6, with 14 bases in between. This CDR3 has 15 residues. Germline V gene data show CDR1 as MNHEY and CDR2 as SMNVEV (reference sequence).

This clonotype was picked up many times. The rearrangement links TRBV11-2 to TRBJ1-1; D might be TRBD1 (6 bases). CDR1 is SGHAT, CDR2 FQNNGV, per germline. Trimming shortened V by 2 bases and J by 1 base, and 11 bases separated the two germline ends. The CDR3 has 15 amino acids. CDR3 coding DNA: TGTGCCAGCAGCTTAACAGGGAACCGGAACACTGAAGCTTTCTTT. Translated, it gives CASSLTGNRNTEAFF.

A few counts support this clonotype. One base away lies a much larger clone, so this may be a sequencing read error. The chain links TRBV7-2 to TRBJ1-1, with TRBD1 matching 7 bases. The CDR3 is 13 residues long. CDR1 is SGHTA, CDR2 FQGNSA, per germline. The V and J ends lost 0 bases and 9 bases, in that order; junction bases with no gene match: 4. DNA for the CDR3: TGTACCAGCAGCTTAGCTCCGGGACAGCAAGCTTTCTTT. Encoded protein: CTSSLAPGQQAFF.

CDR3 bases: TGTGCCAGTAGTATCGGGTTAGGTAACACCGGGGAGCTGTTTTTT. It is translated as CASSIGLGNTGELFF. This chain joins TRBV19 and TRBJ2-2; D unclear. Trimming removed 3 bases from V and 2 bases from J, with 10 bases in between. Germline V gives CDR1 LNHDA, CDR2 SQIVND (reference sequence). The CDR3 totals 15 residues.